The 27 T cell receptor beta chains below come from one sample, sequenced in a study of cytomegalovirus exposure and HLA in healthy donors. 60 Vbeta and 13 Jbeta primers were used in PCR. The data were produced by immunoSEQ multiplex PCR, yet TCRdb's version contains in-frame clones alone and is incomplete. Reported are 70,000 to 80,000 clones; the ten largest clones contain roughly 2.7%. Material: PBMCs. These receptors originate from a man aged 35-49 years in good health and CMV-seronegative.

This chain joins TRBV7-9 and TRBJ2-7; D gene ambiguous. CDR3 length: 15 amino acids. Germline CDR1 SEHNR, CDR2 FQNEAQ (reference sequence). Trimming left V 4 bases short and J 0 bases short, with 13 bases between. DNA for the CDR3: TGTGCCAGCAGCTCCCCGGTGGGCAGCTCCTACGAGCAGTACTTC. It encodes CASSSPVGSSYEQYF.

The rearrangement joins TRBV7-8 to TRBJ2-7, with D unresolved. The CDR3 extends over 13 amino acids. V was trimmed by 1 base and J by 5 bases, leaving 9 bases between them. Germline CDR1 and CDR2: SGHVS and FQNEAQ. The CDR3 is CASSLVLGDEQYF. DNA of the CDR3: TGTGCCAGCAGCTTAGTGTTGGGCGACGAGCAGTACTTC.

The rearrangement joins TRBV9 to TRBJ1-1; possibly TRBD1 for D (5 bases). Germline CDR1 SGDLS, CDR2 YYNGEE. The CDR3 runs 15 residues. Trimming took off 4 bases at V and 4 bases at J, with 17 bases between the two ends. The CDR3 reads CASSPRDDSGTEAFF. CDR3 sequence (DNA): TGTGCCAGCAGCCCGCGGGACGATTCCGGCACTGAAGCTTTCTTT.

The V gene is TRBV28, the J gene TRBJ1-1; D is unclear. Germline CDR1 and CDR2: MDHEN and SYDVKM. CDR3 length: 13 residues. The V end was cut by 5 bases, the J end by 4 bases, with 11 bases between. CDR3 nucleotide sequence: TGTGCCAGCAGTCGTGGAGGAAGCACTGAAGCTTTCTTT. Translated, it gives CASSRGGSTEAFF.

The V call is TRBV28, the J call TRBJ1-1; D is unclear. The V gene's germline CDR1 is MDHEN and CDR2 SYDVKM. Trimming took 6 bases from V and 10 from J, leaving 21 bases between them. There are 14 residues in the CDR3. Here the CDR3 DNA reads TGTGCCAGCAGCGGGGTCCTGGCTGCGGCGGGAGCTTTCTTT. Its translation is CASSGVLAAAGAFF.

V and J are TRBV5-1 and TRBJ2-1; 8 bases match TRBD1. The CDR3 length is 20 residues. Germline V gives CDR1 SGHRS, CDR2 YFSETQ. With V trimmed by 2 bases and J by 8 bases, 24 bases remained unmatched. CDR3 sequence reads: CASSFSHTGTGLGPSDEQFF. In nucleotides, the CDR3 is TGCGCCAGCAGCTTCTCCCATACCGGGACAGGTCTCGGTCCCTCGGATGAGCAGTTCTTC.

The rearrangement uses TRBV28 and TRBJ2-3; D is uncertain. Per germline, CDR1 MDHEN and CDR2 SYDVKM. This CDR3 region has 13 residues. The ends were cut back, 7 bases at V and 0 bases at J, with 8 bases in the middle. The CDR3 nucleotides read TGTGCCAGCAACGAACAGAGCACAGATACGCAGTATTTT. Protein: CASNEQSTDTQYF. The complete variable domain, with remaining parts taken from reference TRBV28 and TRBJ2-3, reads DVKVTQSSRYLVKRTGEKVFLECVQDMDHENMFWYRQDPGLGLRLIYFSYDVKMKEKGDIPEGYSVSREKKERFSLILESASTNQTSMYLCASNEQSTDTQYFGPGTRLTVL.

The J gene is TRBJ2-1, the V gene TRBV28; tentative D call: TRBD1 (5 bases). The CDR3 covers 15 residues. The ends were cut back, 3 bases at V and 9 bases at J, with 18 bases in the middle. CDR1 is MDHEN, CDR2 SYDVKM, per germline. The CDR3 is CASSLSSRQGREQFF. CDR3 DNA: TGTGCCAGCAGTTTGTCCTCTCGTCAGGGCCGTGAGCAGTTCTTC.

The rearrangement uses TRBV18 and TRBJ2-7, with D unclear. The CDR3 extends over 14 amino acids. Germline CDR1 reads KGHSH; CDR2 reads LQKENI. V was trimmed by 3 bases and J by 2 bases, leaving 11 bases between them. The CDR3 coding sequence is TGTGCCAGCTCACCGAAGAGGAGCGCCTACGAGCAGTACTTC. The encoded protein is CASSPKRSAYEQYF.

The V and J genes are TRBV10-3 and TRBJ2-2, with a possible D match to TRBD1 (5 bases). Germline-derived CDR1 and CDR2 are ENHRY and SYGVKD. V gave up 2 bases and J gave up 6 bases, with 16 bases separating them. The CDR3 has 16 amino acids. The CDR3 DNA reads TGTGCCATCAGTGAGAGATTTTCAGGGATGGCCGGGGAGCTGTTTTTT. Translation gives CAISERFSGMAGELFF.

This chain uses TRBV5-6 with TRBJ2-2, with TRBD1 matching over 7 bases. This CDR3 contains 17 residues. The germline gives CDR1 SGHDT, CDR2 YYEEEE. Trimming removed 0 bases from V and 0 bases from J; junction bases left unmatched: 5. The CDR3 DNA follows: TGTGCCAGCAGCTTGGAACTCGACAGGGCGAACACCGGGGAGCTGTTTTTT. It specifies CASSLELDRANTGELFF.

The gene calls are TRBV7-3 and TRBJ1-2, with 7 bases matching TRBD1. The length of the CDR3 is 15 residues. CDR1 SGHTA and CDR2 FQGTGA come from the germline V gene. Trimming at V came to 0 bases and at J to 6 bases, leaving 7 bases not matched to a gene. CDR3: CASSLTIDRADGYTF. CDR3 nucleotides: TGTGCCAGCAGCTTAACAATTGACAGGGCCGATGGCTACACCTTC. The full variable domain, rest sourced from reference TRBV7-3 and TRBJ1-2, is GAGVSQTPSNKVTEKGKYVELRCDPISGHTALYWYRQSLGQGPEFLIYFQGTGAADDSGLPNDRFFAVRPEGSVSTLKIQRTERGDSAVYLCASSLTIDRADGYTFGSGTRLTVV.

V usage is TRBV29-1 and J usage is TRBJ1-4; 7 nucleotides match TRBD1. With 6 bases clipped from V and 4 bases from J, the junction kept 5 bases outside the gene matches. Germline V gene data show CDR1 as SQVTM and CDR2 as ANQGSEA. The length of the CDR3 is 13 residues. The CDR3 protein is CSVLNRGNEKLFF. The CDR3, as DNA: TGCAGCGTGTTGAACAGGGGTAATGAAAAACTGTTTTTT.

V gene TRBV28 combines with J gene TRBJ2-7; 9 bases align to TRBD1. Germline values: CDR1 MDHEN, CDR2 SYDVKM. The V segment lost 7 bases and the J segment 1 base; nucleotides outside the gene matches: 5. CDR3 length: 14 residues. The DNA for the CDR3 is TGTGCCAGCAAGACAGGGGGAGAGTCCTACGAGCAGTACTTC. Amino acids: CASKTGGESYEQYF.

This chain uses TRBV30 with TRBJ1-4; D uncertain. This CDR3 is built from 11 residues. V gave up 4 bases and J gave up 5 bases, with 5 bases separating them. CDR1 GTSNPN and CDR2 SVGIG come from the germline V gene (reference sequence). The CDR3 DNA is TGTGCCTGGACGAGAAATGAAAAACTGTTTTTT. Encoded protein: CAWTRNEKLFF.

The DNA of the CDR3 is TGCGCCAGCAGCTTGGATGACGGGGCTGGAAACACCATATATTTT. Amino acids: CASSLDDGAGNTIYF. The rearrangement joins TRBV5-1 to TRBJ1-3; unclear D gene. Trimming shortened V by 0 bases and J by 2 bases, and 9 bases separated the two germline ends. This CDR3 contains 15 residues. Per germline, CDR1 SGHRS and CDR2 YFSETQ. The full variable domain, rest sourced from reference TRBV5-1 and TRBJ1-3, is KAGVTQTPRYLIKTRGQQVTLSCSPISGHRSVSWYQQTPGQGLQFLFEYFSETQRNKGNFPGRFSGRQFSNSRSEMNVSTLELGDSALYLCASSLDDGAGNTIYFGEGSWLTVV.

The CDR3 spells CASSIDGRVWNEQFF. The CDR3 nucleotides read TGTGCCAGTAGTATTGATGGCAGGGTGTGGAATGAGCAGTTCTTC. The gene calls are TRBV19 and TRBJ2-1; D is possibly TRBD1 (5 bases). CDR1 is LNHDA and CDR2 is SQIVND in the germline V gene (reference sequence). This CDR3 is 15 amino acids long. V was clipped by 3 bases and J by 7 bases, with 16 bases between them.

The rearrangement uses TRBV7-9 and TRBJ1-1, with 7 bases fitting TRBD1. CDR3 length equals 14 residues. Trimming at V came to 5 bases and at J to 5 bases, leaving 8 bases not matched to a gene. The germline gives CDR1 SEHNR, CDR2 FQNEAQ (reference sequence). The CDR3 region has the DNA TGTGCCAGCAGCCCGGAGGGGGCCGGGACTGAAGCTTTCTTT. Residues: CASSPEGAGTEAFF. The full variable domain, with the rest looked up from reference TRBV7-9 and TRBJ1-1, is DTGVSQNPRHKITKRGQNVTFRCDPISEHNRLYWYRQTLGQGPEFLTYFQNEAQLEKSRLLSDRFSAERPKGSFSTLEIQRTEQGDSAMYLCASSPEGAGTEAFFGQGTRLTVV.

V gene TRBV9 combines with J gene TRBJ1-1; TRBD1 is a possible D gene (5 bases). V gave up 4 bases and J gave up 4 bases, with 11 bases separating them. The CDR3 is made up of 13 amino acids. Germline V gene lookup returns CDR1 SGDLS and CDR2 YYNGEE. The CDR3 protein is CASSLGGSTEAFF. The CDR3 DNA follows: TGTGCCAGCAGCCTGGGGGGGAGCACTGAAGCTTTCTTT. Full variable domain (rest looked up from reference TRBV9 and TRBJ1-1): DSGVTQTPKHLITATGQRVTLRCSPRSGDLSVYWYQQSLDQGLQFLIQYYNGEERAKGNILERFSAQQFPDLHSELNLSSLELGDSALYFCASSLGGSTEAFFGQGTRLTVV.

The V and J genes are TRBV6-1 and TRBJ2-5; D is undetermined. Germline assignment: CDR1 MNHNS and CDR2 SASEGT. CDR3 length: 14 amino acids. V was cut by 7 bases and J by 0 bases, with 12 bases left in between. CDR3 sequence (DNA): TGTGCCAGCACCCCAACTACGTACCAAGAGACCCAGTACTTC. Translated: CASTPTTYQETQYF.

The chain couples TRBV9 to TRBJ2-6; 14 bases align to TRBD2. The CDR3 loop spans 18 amino acids. J gave up 0 bases and V 3 bases, and 2 bases lay outside the gene matches. The germline gives CDR1 SGDLS, CDR2 YYNGEE. CDR3 sequence: CASSGGTSGGSGANVLTF. As DNA, the CDR3 is TGTGCCAGCAGCGGGGGGACTAGCGGGGGCTCTGGGGCCAACGTCCTGACTTTC.

This chain links TRBV29-1 with TRBJ2-5; perhaps TRBD2 as D (7 bases). This CDR3 region has 15 residues. V lost 5 bases to trimming and J lost 3 bases, with 19 bases between them. Looked up from germline, CDR1 is SQVTM and CDR2 is ANQGSEA. CDR3 nucleotide sequence: TGCAGCGTTTCAGCGCGGGGGCGCCCCAAAGAGACCCAGTACTTC. Amino acids: CSVSARGRPKETQYF.

The rearrangement uses TRBV9 and TRBJ2-2, with 9 bases identical to TRBD1. V dropped 4 bases and J dropped 2; count of bases not matched to a gene: 12. The CDR3 sequence is 18 residues long. CDR1 and CDR2 from the germline V gene are SGDLS and YYNGEE. The DNA for the CDR3 is TGTGCCAGCAGCCCGAGGCTTCTGGGACAGGGTAACACCGGGGAGCTGTTTTTT. It encodes CASSPRLLGQGNTGELFF.

The genes are TRBV5-4 and TRBJ1-6; D is unresolved. Trimming stripped 3 bases from V and 0 bases from J, with 10 bases between. CDR1 is SGHNT, CDR2 YYREEE, per germline (reference sequence). The CDR3 is 16 residues long. DNA of the CDR3: TGTGCCAGCAGCTCGACGGGGAGCTCCTATAATTCACCCCTCCACTTT. Encoded protein: CASSSTGSSYNSPLHF.

The rearrangement uses TRBV10-3 and TRBJ2-7; TRBD2 might be the D (5 bases). V was cut by 8 bases and J by 6 bases, with 17 bases left in between. Germline loops: CDR1 ENHRY, CDR2 SYGVKD. This CDR3 comprises 13 residues. CDR3 bases: TGTGCCATCGCCACCCCGGGGTCTCGCGAGCAGTACTTC. It codes for CAIATPGSREQYF.

Written as DNA, the CDR3 is TGTGCCAGCAGTGCCCATAGCGGGGCAAGCTCCTACAATGAGCAGTTCTTC. Its translation is CASSAHSGASSYNEQFF. This chain connects TRBV28 to TRBJ2-1; 8 positions match TRBD2. V lost 5 bases, J lost 0 bases, and 9 bases stayed unmatched. Germline loops: CDR1 MDHEN, CDR2 SYDVKM. The CDR3 is 17 residues long.

The V and J genes are TRBV7-9 and TRBJ2-1, with TRBD2 identical over 10 bases. Per germline, CDR1 SEHNR and CDR2 FQNEAQ (reference sequence). The CDR3 runs to 14 residues. The V segment lost 5 bases and the J segment 5 bases; nucleotides outside the gene matches: 3. CDR3 coding DNA: TGTGCCAGCAGCCCGGGACTAGCGAACAATGAGCAGTTCTTC. Protein: CASSPGLANNEQFF.